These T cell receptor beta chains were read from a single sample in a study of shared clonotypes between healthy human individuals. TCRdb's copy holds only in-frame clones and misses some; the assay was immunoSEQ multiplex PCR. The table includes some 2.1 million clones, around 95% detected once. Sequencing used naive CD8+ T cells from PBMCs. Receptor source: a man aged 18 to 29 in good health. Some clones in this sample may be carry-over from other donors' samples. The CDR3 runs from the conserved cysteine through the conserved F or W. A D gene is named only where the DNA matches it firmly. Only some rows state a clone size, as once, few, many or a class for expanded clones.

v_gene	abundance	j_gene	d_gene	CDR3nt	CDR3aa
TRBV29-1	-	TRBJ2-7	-	TGCAGCGTTGAAGTCTTCGGACAGCGATCGGACGAGCAGTACTTC	CSVEVFGQRSDEQYF
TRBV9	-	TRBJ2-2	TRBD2	TGTGCCAGCAGCGTAGCGGGGGGGAGCTACACCGGGGAGCTGTTTTTT	CASSVAGGSYTGELFF
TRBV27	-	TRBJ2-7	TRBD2	TGTGCCAGCAGTTTCTCGGCTAGCGGGAGTATCCACGAGCAGTACTTC	CASSFSASGSIHEQYF
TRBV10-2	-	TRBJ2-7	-	TGCGCCAGCAGTTTTGCAGGTGGAGACCGAGAGCAGTACTTC	CASSFAGGDREQYF
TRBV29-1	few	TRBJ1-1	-	TGCAGCGCCAGAGCGGGGGAATACACTGAAGCTTTCTTT	CSARAGEYTEAFF
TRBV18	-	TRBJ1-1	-	TGTGCCAGCTCTCCAACCCTCGCATCGCTGAACACTGAAGCTTTCTTT	CASSPTLASLNTEAFF
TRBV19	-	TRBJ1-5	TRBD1	TGTGCCAGTAGTAGGGACAGGGAGGGCAATCAGCCCCAGCATTTT	CASSRDREGNQPQHF
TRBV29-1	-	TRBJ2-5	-	TGCAGCGTTGGGTGGGGAAAGCAGTACTTC	CSVGWGKQYF
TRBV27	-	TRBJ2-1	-	TGTGCCAGCAGTTTGGGACCAGACCCTCGGGGGGAGCAGTTCTTC	CASSLGPDPRGEQFF
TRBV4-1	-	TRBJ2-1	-	TGCGCCAGCAGCCAACTTTTAGGGGGGTCGTCCTACAATGAGCAGTTCTTC	CASSQLLGGSSYNEQFF
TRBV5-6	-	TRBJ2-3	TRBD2	TGTGCCAGCAGCTCCTTGACTAGCGGGAGTGTGTTGGGCACAGATACGCAGTATTTT	CASSSLTSGSVLGTDTQYF
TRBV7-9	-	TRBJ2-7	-	TGTGCCAGCAGCTTCGGGACGGCATACGAGCAGTACTTC	CASSFGTAYEQYF
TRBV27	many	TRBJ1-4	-	TGTGCCAGCAGGGGTTGGAATGAAAAACTGTTTTTT	CASRGWNEKLFF
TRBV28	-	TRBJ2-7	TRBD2	TGTGCCAGCAGTTCCCTCTCGACTAGCGGGAGCTCCTACGAGCAGTACTTC	CASSSLSTSGSSYEQYF
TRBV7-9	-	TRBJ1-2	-	TGTGCCAGCAGCTACGGCACCCCTAACTATGGCTACACCTTC	CASSYGTPNYGYTF
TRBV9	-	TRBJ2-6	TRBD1	TGTGCCAGCAGTTACCGGACAGGAAGCTCTGGGGCCAACGTCCTGACTTTC	CASSYRTGSSGANVLTF
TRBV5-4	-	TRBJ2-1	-	TGTGCCAGCAGCGTATCTTGGCTAGCGAGCAACAATGAGCAGTTCTTC	CASSVSWLASNNEQFF
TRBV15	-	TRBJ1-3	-	TGTGCCACCAGCAGAGATCGGGCGGCAGCTGGAAACACCATATATTTT	CATSRDRAAAGNTIYF
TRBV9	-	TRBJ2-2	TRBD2	TGTGCCAGCAGCTCCCGGACTAGCGGGAGGCCCGCGAACACCGGGGAGCTGTTTTTT	CASSSRTSGRPANTGELFF
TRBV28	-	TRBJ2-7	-	TGTGCCAGCAGTTTAGGCCACAGAGCCTGGGTCTACGAGCAGTACTTC	CASSLGHRAWVYEQYF
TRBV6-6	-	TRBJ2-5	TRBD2	TGTGCCAGCATCTTAAGTGGGCGGGAGGTGCGAGAGACCCAGTACTTC	CASILSGREVRETQYF
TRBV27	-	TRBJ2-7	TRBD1	TGTGCCAGCAGTGAGGGGGCCGAGCAGTACTTC	CASSEGAEQYF
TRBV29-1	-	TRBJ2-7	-	TGCAGCGTTGTGACAGGTTTCTCCTACGAGCAGTACTTC	CSVVTGFSYEQYF
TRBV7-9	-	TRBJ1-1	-	TGTGCCAGCAGATGGGGTGACACTGAAGCTTTCTTT	CASRWGDTEAFF
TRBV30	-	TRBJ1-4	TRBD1	TGTGCCTGCCGACAGGGGACAGCAACTAATGAAAAACTGTTTTTT	CACRQGTATNEKLFF
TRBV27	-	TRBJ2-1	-	TGTGCCAGCAGTGGGGCGGGGCCCTCCTTCAATGAGCAGTTCTTC	CASSGAGPSFNEQFF